This T cell receptor beta chain was found in a study of blood T cell repertoires in COVID-19. Study summary: Both acute and convalescent COVID-19 samples were obtained from the United States, Italy and Spain. PBMCs, B-cell-depleted T cells, or T cells were the source of the cDNA or gDNA that made up the material.

As processed by the authors: Amplification of reference gene primers was used by the study to estimate nucleated cell counts. Assay used: immunoSEQ multiplex PCR; TCRdb lists only in-frame clones, some missing. V and J calls and clone size are copied from that table; D and trimming were computed from the DNA. The sample shows around 300,000 clones, about 90% of them seen only once. Germline V lookup: CDR1 SGHTA, CDR2 FQGNSA. Trimming at V came to 3 bases and at J to 5 bases, leaving 8 bases not matched to a gene. The CDR3 contains 16 residues. Sequencing used peripheral blood. The chain carries TRBV7-2 and TRBJ2-5; 11 bases agree with TRBD2. This clonotype was obtained from a woman between 40 and 55 years old with acute or convalescent COVID-19. This CDR3 is CASSLRPPSGGETQYF. The CDR3 DNA is TGTGCCAGCAGCTTGCGACCCCCTAGCGGGGGGGAGACCCAGTACTTC.